Following are 24 T cell receptor beta chains from one sample sequenced in a study of vaccination effects on CD4 cells after COVID-19. TCRdb keeps only in-frame clones here, not all; method: immunoSEQ multiplex PCR. Of more than 45,000 clones listed, more than 75% are singletons. Before sequencing, viral peptide pools were used by the ViraFEST assay to expand antigen-specific CD4+ T cells. Scientists isolated CD4+ T cells after an approximately 10-day culture period ended. The person's infection with SARS-CoV-2, confirmed by PCR, took place between March and December 2020. No antigen has been assigned to these receptors. Sequences were derived from CD4+ T cells from PBMCs cultured with HIV peptides, sampled before COVID-19 vaccination. The sample's subset: HIV-1 Nef peptide pool negative control/reference culture. These receptors came from a human donor who had a prior SARS-CoV-2 infection.

The rearrangement links TRBV4-1 to TRBJ2-1; the D is unclear. Per germline, CDR1 MGHRA and CDR2 YSYEKL. The CDR3 has 18 amino acids. With 1 base removed from V and 6 bases from J, the gap between germline ends came to 22 bases. The CDR3 coding sequence is TGCGCCAGCAGCCAAGTTATTCCGGGCATTTCGGCCGCCAATGAGCAGTTCTTC. Translating it yields CASSQVIPGISAANEQFF.

The chain joins TRBV7-8 to TRBJ1-1; D is unclear. The CDR3 has 14 amino acids. The germline V gene encodes CDR1 SGHVS and CDR2 FQNEAQ. Between the trimmed V and J ends, which lost 0 bases and 2 bases, there was a span of 7 bases. CDR3 DNA: TGTGCCAGCAGCTTAGCCGTGGGAAACACTGAAGCTTTCTTT. Protein: CASSLAVGNTEAFF.

The chain carries TRBV5-5 and TRBJ2-1, with D possibly matching TRBD1 (6 bases). The V end lost 0 bases, the J end lost 0 bases, and 7 bases lay between the germline ends. In germline, CDR1 is SGHKS, CDR2 YYEKEE (reference sequence). The CDR3 has 15 amino acids. CDR3 nucleotide sequence: TGTGCCAGCAGCTTGGACAGGGTCTCCTACAATGAGCAGTTCTTC. The encoded protein is CASSLDRVSYNEQFF. The variable domain in full, with the rest retrieved from reference TRBV5-5 and TRBJ2-1, is DAGVTQSPTHLIKTRGQQVTLRCSPISGHKSVSWYQQVLGQGPQFIFQYYEKEERGRGNFPDRFSARQFPNYSSELNVNALLLGDSALYLCASSLDRVSYNEQFFGPGTRLTVL.

The CDR3 bases are TGCGCCAGCAGCCGCCTCTTACTTACCGACGAGCAGTACTTC. This translates into CASSRLLLTDEQYF. The gene calls are TRBV4-1 and TRBJ2-7; D is ambiguous. The CDR3 totals 14 residues. Trimming left V 4 bases short and J 5 bases short, with 15 bases between. Per the germline V gene, CDR1 is MGHRA and CDR2 is YSYEKL.

This clone was recorded only once. V usage is TRBV5-5 and J usage is TRBJ2-2; perhaps TRBD2 as D (6 bases). The CDR3 totals 15 residues. The V end lost 4 bases, the J end lost 0 bases, and 10 bases lay between the germline ends. Germline V gene lookup returns CDR1 SGHKS and CDR2 YYEKEE (reference sequence). CDR3 nucleotides: TGTGCCAGCAGCGGGCCGGGGGCGAACACCGGGGAGCTGTTTTTT. Protein product: CASSGPGANTGELFF. Looking up the rest from reference TRBV5-5 and TRBJ2-2 gives the full variable domain: DAGVTQSPTHLIKTRGQQVTLRCSPISGHKSVSWYQQVLGQGPQFIFQYYEKEERGRGNFPDRFSARQFPNYSSELNVNALLLGDSALYLCASSGPGANTGELFFGEGSRLTVL.

The chain links TRBV19 to TRBJ2-4; 9 bases map to TRBD1. CDR1 and CDR2 from the germline V gene are LNHDA and SQIVND (reference sequence). V shed 6 bases and J 13 bases; nucleotides not matched to a gene: 16. This CDR3 comprises 15 residues. The CDR3 region is CASSKRRQGENRQYF. The CDR3 nucleotides read TGTGCCAGTAGCAAGCGAAGACAGGGGGAAAACCGGCAGTACTTC.

This clone was detected a few times. In DNA, the CDR3 is TGTGCCAGCAGCTTATCTTCGGGAGCAGGGAATCAGCCCCAGCATTTT. Residues: CASSLSSGAGNQPQHF. The chain recombines TRBV7-2 with TRBJ1-5; the D gene is possibly TRBD1 (5 bases). The germline CDR1 and CDR2 sequences are SGHTA and FQGNSA. CDR3 length: 16 residues. Trimming cost V 2 bases and J 4 bases, with 15 bases left between them.

This rearrangement joins TRBV11-2 to TRBJ2-7; D possibly corresponds to TRBD2 (6 bases). Germline V gene lookup returns CDR1 SGHAT and CDR2 FQNNGV. This CDR3 is 14 amino acids long. Between the trimmed V and J ends, which lost 8 bases and 2 bases, there was a span of 16 bases. The CDR3 spells CASSFSGVPYEQYF. In DNA form, the CDR3 reads TGTGCCAGCTCCTTCTCGGGAGTGCCCTACGAGCAGTACTTC.

This clone was observed once. The V call is TRBV7-2, the J call TRBJ2-2; the match to TRBD2 covers 15 bases. After removal of 4 bases from V and 1 base from J, the junction contained 4 bases not matched to a gene. The CDR3 is 18 residues long. Germline V gene sequence: CDR1 SGHTA, CDR2 FQGNSA. CDR3 DNA: TGTGCCAGCAGCTATAAGGGACTAGCGGGGGGGAACACCGGGGAGCTGTTTTTT. It is translated as CASSYKGLAGGNTGELFF.

The chain carries TRBV5-4 and TRBJ2-1, with D maybe TRBD1 (7 bases). This CDR3 spans 15 amino acids. The ends were cut back, 4 bases at V and 3 bases at J, with 14 bases in the middle. The V gene's germline CDR1 is SGHNT and CDR2 YYREEE (reference sequence). The CDR3, as DNA: TGTGCCAGCAGCCTTAGGGGGGACAGCTACAATGAGCAGTTCTTC. Protein: CASSLRGDSYNEQFF.

The chain combines TRBV4-1 with TRBJ2-1; TRBD1 agrees at 8 bases. Per the germline V gene, CDR1 is MGHRA and CDR2 is YSYEKL. V gave up 4 bases and J gave up 7 bases; unmatched junction bases: 9. CDR3 length equals 15 residues. The CDR3, as DNA: TGCGCCAGCAGCCGTGGGCAGGGGGCTTGGAATGAGCAGTTCTTC. Its translation: CASSRGQGAWNEQFF.

This chain uses TRBV6-6 with TRBJ2-7, with 9 positions matching TRBD1. CDR3 length equals 15 residues. The junction had 4 bases not matched to a gene; V was cut back by 2 bases and J by 2 bases. Germline V lookup: CDR1 MNHNY, CDR2 SVGAGI (reference sequence). This CDR3 is CASSYLDRGPYEQYF. CDR3 coding DNA: TGTGCCAGCAGTTACCTGGACAGGGGACCCTACGAGCAGTACTTC.

The chain combines TRBV5-5 with TRBJ1-2; 7 positions agree with TRBD1. The V gene's germline CDR1 is SGHKS and CDR2 YYEKEE (reference sequence). CDR3 length: 16 amino acids. Trimming took 3 bases from V and 0 from J; bases not matched to a gene: 8. The CDR3 DNA follows: TGTGCCAGCAGCTCCCCCGCACAGGGGTCTAACTATGGCTACACCTTC. Translation gives CASSSPAQGSNYGYTF.

The rearrangement joins TRBV19 to TRBJ1-5; 7 bases map to TRBD1. The V segment lost 5 bases and the J segment 4 bases; nucleotides outside the gene matches: 5. This CDR3 is built from 14 residues. Germline CDR1 and CDR2: LNHDA and SQIVND (reference sequence). CDR3 residues: CASSLGQPNQPQHF. CDR3 nucleotides: TGTGCCAGTAGTCTGGGACAGCCAAATCAGCCCCAGCATTTT.

The gene calls are TRBV5-6 and TRBJ2-7, with TRBD1 matching over 8 bases. Trimming removed 0 bases from V and 6 bases from J; junction bases left unmatched: 2. CDR1 is SGHDT, CDR2 YYEEEE, per germline. The CDR3 totals 13 residues. CDR3 in DNA: TGTGCCAGCAGCTTGGGACAGGGGAGCGAGCAGTACTTC. Its protein is CASSLGQGSEQYF.

The count of this clone is one. The V and J genes are TRBV3-1 (or the pseudogene TRBV3-2) and TRBJ2-3, with a weak D call TRBD2 (6 bases). The length of the CDR3 is 16 residues. CDR1 is LGHDT and CDR2 is YNNKEL in the germline V gene (reference sequence). V lost 6 bases and J lost 3, with 19 bases in between. The CDR3 reads CASSLLGGSGTDTQYF. The CDR3 DNA is TGTGCCAGCAGTCTACTCGGAGGGAGCGGTACAGATACGCAGTATTTT.

The chain links TRBV15 to TRBJ2-3; TRBD2 agrees at 8 bases. From germline, CDR1 is LNHNV and CDR2 YYDKDF (reference sequence). The CDR3 covers 17 residues. After removal of 1 base from V and 0 bases from J, the junction contained 6 bases not matched to a gene. The CDR3 nucleotides read TGTGCCACCAGCAGAGTGCGTGGCGGGAGGAGCACAGATACGCAGTATTTT. Protein: CATSRVRGGRSTDTQYF.

CDR3 DNA sequence: TGTGCCAGCTCACCATCCGGGGCGAGCACTGAAGCTTTCTTT. It translates to CASSPSGASTEAFF. The rearrangement links TRBV18 to TRBJ1-1; a weak D match, TRBD1 (5 bases). In germline, CDR1 is KGHSH, CDR2 LQKENI. Deletions cut 2 bases from V and 4 bases from J, with 11 bases between. The CDR3 consists of 14 residues.

The chain couples TRBV4-2 to TRBJ1-1; TRBD1 might be the D (6 bases). The CDR3 covers 14 residues. Trimming took 7 bases from V and 5 from J, leaving 17 bases between them. The V gene's germline CDR1 is LGHNA and CDR2 YNFKEQ. The CDR3 nucleotides read TGTGCCAGCACCTCCGTGGGGGCCCGGACTGAAGCTTTCTTT. This codes for CASTSVGARTEAFF.

This clone was counted a single time. The chain is built from TRBV5-1 and TRBJ2-3; 16 bases agree with TRBD2. V was pared by 4 bases and J by 1 base, with 6 bases of the junction left unmatched. This CDR3 contains 18 residues. CDR1 is SGHRS and CDR2 is YFSETQ in the germline V gene. The CDR3: CASSPGTSGRGGTDTQYF. CDR3 DNA: TGCGCCAGCAGCCCCGGGACTAGCGGGAGGGGTGGCACAGATACGCAGTATTTT.

V usage is TRBV27 and J usage is TRBJ1-1; 9 positions match TRBD1. V shed 1 base, J shed 5 bases, and the junction held 11 bases outside the gene matches. Germline CDR1 and CDR2: MNHEY and SMNVEV (reference sequence). The CDR3 length is 17 residues. This chain's CDR3 is CASSLFPAGTGRTEAFF. CDR3 in DNA: TGTGCCAGCAGTTTATTTCCTGCCGGGACAGGGAGGACTGAAGCTTTCTTT.

The rearrangement uses TRBV7-3 and TRBJ1-2, with D possibly matching TRBD1 (6 bases). The ends were cut back, 5 bases at V and 2 bases at J, with 12 bases in the middle. The CDR3 contains 14 residues. CDR1 and CDR2 (germline): SGHTA, FQGTGA. CDR3 loop: CASSPGGANYGYTF. As DNA, the CDR3 is TGTGCCAGCAGCCCTGGGGGGGCCAACTATGGCTACACCTTC.

The J gene is TRBJ2-6, the V gene TRBV5-4; 7 nucleotides agree with TRBD1. V gave up 2 bases and J gave up 8 bases; unmatched junction bases: 4. The CDR3 contains 14 residues. Germline-derived CDR1 and CDR2 are SGHNT and YYREEE (reference sequence). The CDR3 DNA sequence: TGTGCCAGCAGCTTATACAGGGGTACCAACGTCCTGACTTTC. This translates into CASSLYRGTNVLTF.

This clone showed up just once. The gene calls are TRBV27 and TRBJ2-7; tentatively, D is TRBD1 or TRBD2 (5 bases each). The V and J ends lost 1 base and 4 bases respectively, with 17 bases between them. CDR1 and CDR2 (germline): MNHEY, SMNVEV (reference sequence). The CDR3 runs 16 residues. The CDR3 reads CASSLFGDPLPYEQYF. Written as DNA, the CDR3 is TGTGCCAGCAGTTTATTTGGGGACCCACTCCCGTACGAGCAGTACTTC.